The 27 T cell receptor beta chains listed next were all sequenced from one sample in a study of T cells in narcolepsy. Repertoires were generated with immunoSEQ multiplex PCR, while TCRdb's copy carries only in-frame clones and drops some. The table has about 32,000 clones, 79% seen once. The sequenced sample consisted of memory (CD45RA-) CD4+ T cells from blood. Receptors were obtained from a human donor in good health.

The chain has TRBV5-1 and TRBJ2-2; D unclear. The germline V and J ends were trimmed by 0 bases and 5 bases, with 2 bases remaining between them. The germline V gene has CDR1 SGHRS and CDR2 YFSETQ. CDR3 length equals 12 residues. The CDR3 loop reads CASSLETGELFF. Written as DNA, the CDR3 is TGCGCCAGCAGCTTGGAAACCGGGGAGCTGTTTTTT.

The chain links TRBV7-2 to TRBJ2-1; D gene uncertain. Trimming cost V 5 bases and J 10 bases, with 18 bases left between them. The CDR3 covers 14 residues. Germline V lookup: CDR1 SGHTA, CDR2 FQGNSA. CDR3 DNA: TGTGCCAGCAGCCCCCGGACCGAACTGAGGGAGCAGTTCTTC. It is translated as CASSPRTELREQFF.

The V gene is TRBV9, the J gene TRBJ1-4; tentatively, D is TRBD1 (5 bases). Trimming pared 0 bases from V and 4 bases from J, leaving 13 bases between. From germline, CDR1 is SGDLS and CDR2 YYNGEE. There are 16 residues in the CDR3. The CDR3 spells CASSVATGGSNEKLFF. The CDR3 bases are TGTGCCAGCAGCGTAGCTACAGGTGGCAGTAATGAAAAACTGTTTTTT.

The V call is TRBV19, the J call TRBJ1-4, with D tentatively TRBD1 (5 bases). The length of the CDR3 is 11 residues. Germline lookup yields CDR1 LNHDA and CDR2 SQIVND (reference sequence). CDR3 residues: CVGVGNEKLFF. In DNA form, the CDR3 reads TGTGTGGGGGTGGGGAATGAAAAACTGTTTTTT. Supplemented by reference TRBV19 and TRBJ1-4, the full variable domain reads DGGITQSPKYLFRKEGQNVTLSCEQNLNHDAMYWYRQDPGQGLRLIYYSQIVNDFQKGDIAEGYSVSREKKESFPLTVTSAQKNPTAFYLCVGVGNEKLFFGSGTQLSVL.

The chain is built from TRBV28 and TRBJ1-1; D is unresolved. Germline CDR1 and CDR2: MDHEN and SYDVKM. CDR3 length: 14 amino acids. The V end lost 7 bases, the J end lost 0 bases, and 12 bases lay between the germline ends. DNA of the CDR3: TGTGCCAGCATGGTGGGGTCGATGAACACTGAAGCTTTCTTT. It is translated as CASMVGSMNTEAFF.

V usage is TRBV2 and J usage is TRBJ2-1; D perhaps matches TRBD2 (6 bases). The CDR3 totals 14 residues. The germline V gene encodes CDR1 SNHLY and CDR2 FYNNEI. Trimming shortened V by 5 bases and J by 7 bases, and 15 bases separated the two germline ends. The CDR3 DNA reads as TGTGCCAGCAGTAACGTGGGAGGTACAAATGAGCAGTTCTTC. It codes for CASSNVGGTNEQFF.

The gene calls are TRBV2 and TRBJ1-6; 7 bases align to TRBD1. This CDR3 spans 16 amino acids. J lost 10 bases, V lost 3 bases, and 12 bases had no gene match. From germline, CDR1 is SNHLY and CDR2 FYNNEI. CDR3: CASSDPRRTGRSPLHF. CDR3 bases: TGTGCCAGCAGTGACCCCAGACGGACAGGAAGATCACCCCTCCACTTT. The entire variable domain, with the rest obtained from reference TRBV2 and TRBJ1-6, is as follows: EPEVTQTPSHQVTQMGQEVILRCVPISNHLYFYWYRQILGQKVEFLVSFYNNEISEKSEIFDDQFSVERPDGSNFTLKIRSTKLEDSAMYFCASSDPRRTGRSPLHFGNGTRLTVT.

J is TRBJ2-7 and V is TRBV30; D possibly corresponds to TRBD2 (6 bases). V was clipped by 2 bases and J by 4 bases, with 18 bases between them. This CDR3 has 15 amino acids. Germline CDR1 GTSNPN, CDR2 SVGIG (reference sequence). CDR3 amino acids: CAWSSRGAGIYEQYF. In DNA form, the CDR3 reads TGTGCCTGGAGTAGTCGCGGGGCGGGAATTTACGAGCAGTACTTC. The full variable domain, its missing parts supplied by reference TRBV30 and TRBJ2-7, is SQTIHQWPATLVQPVGSPLSLECTVEGTSNPNLYWYRQAAGRGLQLLFYSVGIGQISSEVPQNLSASRPQDRQFILSSKKLLLSDSGFYLCAWSSRGAGIYEQYFGPGTRLTVT.

The chain joins TRBV27 to TRBJ1-1; perhaps TRBD1 as D (5 bases). The CDR3 is 13 amino acids. V dropped 3 bases and J dropped 2 bases, with 7 bases sitting between them. Germline CDR1 MNHEY, CDR2 SMNVEV (reference sequence). The CDR3 DNA reads as TGTGCCAGCAGTTTCAGGGTTAACACTGAAGCTTTCTTT. Protein sequence: CASSFRVNTEAFF.

The V and J genes are TRBV5-6 and TRBJ1-2; D unresolved. This CDR3 is built from 12 residues. The germline CDR1 and CDR2 sequences are SGHDT and YYEEEE. The germline V and J ends were trimmed by 1 base and 6 bases, with 7 bases remaining between them. For the CDR3, the DNA is TGTGCCAGCAGCTTGAGTACCCATGGCTACACCTTC. Residues: CASSLSTHGYTF.

J is TRBJ1-2 and V is TRBV6-1, with 7 bases lining up with TRBD1. Germline V lookup: CDR1 MNHNS, CDR2 SASEGT. The CDR3 loop spans 15 amino acids. V lost 8 bases and J lost 8; bases outside the gene matches: 17. CDR3: CASRTGGPPSGGYTF. In DNA, the CDR3 is TGTGCCAGCCGGACAGGAGGCCCCCCGTCCGGGGGCTACACCTTC.

This clone was recorded a few times. The chain couples TRBV19 to TRBJ1-5, with D uncertain. The CDR3 runs 12 residues. The germline V and J ends were trimmed by 5 bases and 6 bases, with 8 bases remaining between them. CDR1 is LNHDA, CDR2 SQIVND, per germline (reference sequence). CDR3 DNA: TGTGCCAGTAGTGTTTCTCGTCAGCCCCAGCATTTT. Translating it yields CASSVSRQPQHF. The full variable domain, its missing parts supplied by reference TRBV19 and TRBJ1-5, is DGGITQSPKYLFRKEGQNVTLSCEQNLNHDAMYWYRQDPGQGLRLIYYSQIVNDFQKGDIAEGYSVSREKKESFPLTVTSAQKNPTAFYLCASSVSRQPQHFGDGTRLSIL.

The chain uses TRBV7-9 and TRBJ1-2; 7 bases map to TRBD1. V shed 5 bases, J shed 6 bases, and the junction held 18 bases outside the gene matches. Germline V gene lookup returns CDR1 SEHNR and CDR2 FQNEAQ (reference sequence). CDR3 size: 17 residues. The CDR3 loop reads CASSTRQGRGRRNGYTF. As DNA, the CDR3 is TGTGCCAGCAGCACGCGACAGGGACGGGGTCGGAGAAATGGCTACACCTTC. The variable domain in full, completed from reference TRBV7-9 and TRBJ1-2, reads DTGVSQNPRHKITKRGQNVTFRCDPISEHNRLYWYRQTLGQGPEFLTYFQNEAQLEKSRLLSDRFSAERPKGSFSTLEIQRTEQGDSAMYLCASSTRQGRGRRNGYTFGSGTRLTVV.

Of note for this clone: Other DNA sequences of this sample code for an identical CDR3. V usage is TRBV27 and J usage is TRBJ2-2; TRBD2 might be the D (5 bases). CDR1 and CDR2 (germline): MNHEY, SMNVEV (reference sequence). The CDR3 runs to 12 residues. The CDR3 loop reads CASSGYTGELFF. The DNA for the CDR3 is TGTGCTTCCTCGGGGTACACCGGGGAGCTGTTTTTT.

This clone was recorded once. The CDR3 region is CASSPRGVYQPQHF. The CDR3, as DNA: TGTGCCAGCTCTCCCAGGGGGGTATACCAGCCCCAGCATTTT. The rearrangement joins TRBV18 to TRBJ1-5; 7 bases are a match to TRBD1. CDR3 size: 14 residues. The germline V gene encodes CDR1 KGHSH and CDR2 LQKENI. V lost 6 bases and J lost 7; bases outside the gene matches: 9.

CDR3 region: CASSLDGGTDTQYF. CDR3 in DNA: TGCGCCAGCAGCTTGGATGGGGGCACAGATACGCAGTATTTT. The chain couples TRBV5-1 to TRBJ2-3; D call uncertain. CDR3 size: 14 residues. Trimming removed 0 bases at V and 1 base at J, with 6 bases between. From germline, CDR1 is SGHRS and CDR2 YFSETQ.

The CDR3 sequence is CASSVGTGLSGELFF. The CDR3 DNA is TGTGCCAGTAGTGTCGGGACAGGACTCTCCGGGGAGCTGTTTTTT. The chain joins TRBV19 to TRBJ2-2, with 8 nucleotides matching TRBD1. Germline-derived CDR1 and CDR2 are LNHDA and SQIVND (reference sequence). This CDR3 is built from 15 residues. J gave up 6 bases and V 5 bases, and 8 bases lay outside the gene matches.

The J gene is TRBJ2-3, the V gene TRBV9, with TRBD2 matching 10 bases. With V trimmed by 4 bases and J by 4 bases, 9 bases remained unmatched. The CDR3 loop spans 16 amino acids. Germline V gives CDR1 SGDLS, CDR2 YYNGEE. In DNA form, the CDR3 reads TGTGCCAGCAGCCCAAGACTAGCGGGCATTTCAGATACGCAGTATTTT. Encoded protein: CASSPRLAGISDTQYF.

Regarding this clone: The same CDR3 also results from other DNA sequences found in this sample. The gene calls are TRBV5-1 and TRBJ1-3; no reliable D call. Trimming removed 0 bases from V and 2 bases from J, with 9 bases in between. CDR1 SGHRS and CDR2 YFSETQ come from the germline V gene. CDR3 length equals 15 residues. The CDR3 DNA follows: TGCGCCAGCAGCTTGGTTAGCACAGCTGGAAACACCATATATTTT. Residues: CASSLVSTAGNTIYF.

V and J are TRBV2 and TRBJ1-3; possible D gene TRBD1, 5 bases. CDR1 and CDR2 (germline): SNHLY, FYNNEI. CDR3 size: 16 residues. V was trimmed by 0 bases and J by 2 bases, leaving 11 bases between them. CDR3 protein: CASSEALPGTGNTIYF. CDR3 DNA sequence: TGTGCCAGCAGTGAAGCGCTTCCAGGGACTGGAAACACCATATATTTT.

This chain connects TRBV7-7 to TRBJ2-1; 7 bases match TRBD2. J lost 2 bases, V lost 5 bases, and 6 bases had no gene match. CDR1 is SSHAT, CDR2 FNYEAQ, per germline (reference sequence). The CDR3 runs to 15 residues. CDR3 protein: CASSPASGTYNEQFF. CDR3 DNA: TGTGCCAGCAGCCCCGCTAGCGGAACCTACAATGAGCAGTTCTTC.

The chain joins TRBV5-1 to TRBJ2-7; TRBD2 is a possible D gene (5 bases). The CDR3 consists of 14 residues. The germline CDR1 and CDR2 sequences are SGHRS and YFSETQ. The V gene lost 4 bases and the J gene lost 1 base, with 12 bases spanning the gap. The CDR3 sequence is CASSPGILSYEQYF. The CDR3 DNA is TGCGCCAGCAGCCCCGGGATACTATCCTACGAGCAGTACTTC.

There are a few counts of this clone. CDR3 nucleotides: TGTGCCAGCACTGCCGTAGGGGGGTCAGATACGCAGTATTTT. It translates to CASTAVGGSDTQYF. The V and J genes are TRBV2 and TRBJ2-3; D is tentatively TRBD1 or TRBD2 (6 bases each). The CDR3 consists of 14 residues. Looked up from germline, CDR1 is SNHLY and CDR2 is FYNNEI. Trimming left V 7 bases short and J 4 bases short, with 15 bases between.

This chain connects TRBV19 to TRBJ1-1, with 8 bases matching TRBD1. With 5 bases clipped from V and 1 base from J, the junction kept 9 bases outside the gene matches. Looked up from germline, CDR1 is LNHDA and CDR2 is SQIVND (reference sequence). The CDR3 has 16 amino acids. CDR3 loop: CASSLSRGRGNTEAFF. The CDR3 DNA follows: TGTGCCAGTAGTTTGAGCAGGGGGCGAGGGAACACTGAAGCTTTCTTT. The full variable domain, completed using reference TRBV19 and TRBJ1-1, is DGGITQSPKYLFRKEGQNVTLSCEQNLNHDAMYWYRQDPGQGLRLIYYSQIVNDFQKGDIAEGYSVSREKKESFPLTVTSAQKNPTAFYLCASSLSRGRGNTEAFFGQGTRLTVV.

The V gene is TRBV7-2, the J gene TRBJ1-1, with D unresolved. Germline V gene sequence: CDR1 SGHTA, CDR2 FQGNSA. Trimming removed 5 bases at V and 4 bases at J, with 14 bases between. CDR3 size: 14 residues. This CDR3 is CASSPEGWSTEAFF. The CDR3 DNA sequence: TGTGCCAGCAGCCCAGAAGGGTGGAGCACTGAAGCTTTCTTT.

The J gene is TRBJ1-1, the V gene TRBV5-4; TRBD1 might be the D (5 bases). CDR3 length: 16 residues. With 6 bases removed from V and 0 bases from J, the gap between germline ends came to 18 bases. Germline V gene lookup returns CDR1 SGHNT and CDR2 YYREEE (reference sequence). The CDR3 spells CASTTSMGVMNTEAFF. The CDR3 coding sequence is TGTGCCAGCACCACCTCCATGGGGGTCATGAACACTGAAGCTTTCTTT.

The rearrangement links TRBV6-1 to TRBJ2-7; TRBD2 agrees at 10 bases. The CDR3 consists of 14 residues. After removal of 7 bases from V and 1 base from J, the junction contained 4 bases not matched to a gene. The germline gives CDR1 MNHNS, CDR2 SASEGT. CDR3 nucleotides: TGTGCCAGCATCCTAGCGGGAGCGTCCTACGAGCAGTACTTC. It yields the protein CASILAGASYEQYF.